One sample yielded the 31 T cell receptor beta chains listed below, sequenced in a study of T-cell reconstitution after alpha-beta-depleted transplantation in children. The TCRbeta library was prepared with unique molecular identifiers. A single record per CDR3 protein comes from TCRdb applying MiXCR to the PCR reads. The sample shows approximately 640,000 distinct CDR3 sequences, 16% of them seen only once. Sequencing was performed on PBMCs from the stem cell graft donor, taken from the stem cell graft. The origin of the receptors is a human donor who donated a stem cell graft to a child with acute myeloid leukemia.

This clonotype was counted between two and nine times. This chain uses TRBV12-3 or TRBV12-4 with TRBJ2-1; possible D gene TRBD1, 5 bases. Trimming stripped 5 bases from V and 6 bases from J, with 17 bases between. CDR3 length equals 15 residues. The DNA for the CDR3 is TGTGCCAGCAGTCCCCCCGGACACCTACCCAATGAGCAGTTCTTC. Its protein is CASSPPGHLPNEQFF.

The chain carries TRBV6-1 and TRBJ2-2, with TRBD1 matching over 8 bases. The ends lost 6 bases at V and 5 bases at J; junction bases unmatched: 8. The germline gives CDR1 MNHNS, CDR2 SASEGT. The CDR3 extends over 15 amino acids. The CDR3 region is CASSLPRTGTGELFF. The DNA of the CDR3 is TGTGCCAGCAGCCTCCCCCGGACAGGGACCGGGGAGCTGTTTTTT.

This clonotype has a handful of counts. This sequence joins TRBV20-1 and TRBJ2-3, with 8 nucleotides matching TRBD2. The germline CDR1 and CDR2 sequences are DFQATT and SNEGSKA (reference sequence). CDR3 length: 15 residues. Unmatched junction bases numbered 10, after V lost 6 bases and J lost 2 bases. CDR3 sequence reads: CSATLGGGTTDTQYF. In DNA, the CDR3 is TGCAGTGCCACCCTCGGCGGGGGGACCACAGATACGCAGTATTTT.

The sample holds many counts of this clonotype. The chain is built from TRBV10-3 and TRBJ1-2, with TRBD1 as a possible D gene (5 bases). The V end lost 1 base, the J end lost 0 bases, and 9 bases lay between the germline ends. Germline CDR1 and CDR2: ENHRY and SYGVKD. The CDR3 has 15 residues. CDR3 protein: CAISEYRSTNYGYTF. CDR3 coding DNA: TGTGCCATCAGTGAGTACAGGTCCACTAACTATGGCTACACCTTC.

This clonotype was recorded at least ten times. This rearrangement joins TRBV20-1 to TRBJ2-3, with 9 bases that match TRBD1. The CDR3 is 13 amino acids. V lost 4 bases, J lost 3 bases, and 2 bases stayed unmatched. CDR1 and CDR2 from the germline V gene are DFQATT and SNEGSKA (reference sequence). In DNA form, the CDR3 reads TGCAGTGCTAACGGACAGGGGACAGATACGCAGTATTTT. Residues: CSANGQGTDTQYF.

The chain combines TRBV6-2 or TRBV6-3 with TRBJ2-3, with D perhaps matching TRBD2 (7 bases). This CDR3 has 15 residues. Germline CDR1 MNHEY, CDR2 SVGEGT. V lost 3 bases to trimming and J lost 3 bases, with 13 bases between them. CDR3 region: CASSYPRGATDTQYF. The CDR3 DNA sequence: TGTGCCAGCAGTTATCCTCGGGGGGCGACAGATACGCAGTATTTT.

This clonotype was observed at least ten times. The chain links TRBV20-1 to TRBJ1-2, with D uncertain. Trimming shortened V by 4 bases and J by 3 bases, and 9 bases separated the two germline ends. CDR1 and CDR2 from the germline V gene are DFQATT and SNEGSKA (reference sequence). This CDR3 comprises 12 residues. CDR3 in DNA: TGCAGTGCTATGCCGGCTTACTATGGCTACACCTTC. Translation: CSAMPAYYGYTF.

In its sample, this clonotype was seen a few times. The V and J genes are TRBV5-8 and TRBJ1-2; TRBD1 matches at 7 bases. There are 14 residues in the CDR3. Germline V gives CDR1 SGHTS, CDR2 YDEGEE. With 4 bases clipped from V and 8 bases from J, the junction kept 11 bases outside the gene matches. For the CDR3, the DNA is TGTGCCAGCAGCACAGGGGACGGACTACAGGGCTACACCTTC. It specifies CASSTGDGLQGYTF.

This clonotype was counted many times. The chain combines TRBV5-6 with TRBJ1-2; D gene unclear. Deletions cut 4 bases from V and 7 bases from J, with 14 bases between. The V gene's germline CDR1 is SGHDT and CDR2 YYEEEE. This CDR3 region has 13 residues. This CDR3 is CASSQAPDGGYTF. CDR3 coding DNA: TGTGCCAGCAGCCAGGCCCCCGACGGTGGCTACACCTTC.

The V and J genes are TRBV25-1 and TRBJ2-3; a possible D gene is TRBD1 (7 bases). Trimming removed 2 bases from V and 2 bases from J, with 14 bases in between. Germline V gene data show CDR1 as MGHDK and CDR2 as SYGVNS. The CDR3 sequence is 16 residues long. In DNA form, the CDR3 reads TGTGCCAGCAGTGAAGGGGGCAGGGGGGTCACAGATACGCAGTATTTT. It specifies CASSEGGRGVTDTQYF.

This clonotype came up a few times. The rearrangement joins TRBV5-1 to TRBJ2-3; tentative D call: TRBD2 (7 bases). This CDR3 is 15 amino acids long. V shed 1 base and J shed 4 bases, with 13 bases lying between them. Germline-derived CDR1 and CDR2 are SGHRS and YFSETQ. CDR3 residues: CASSLWGGPADTQYF. The CDR3 nucleotides read TGCGCCAGCAGCTTGTGGGGGGGGCCGGCAGATACGCAGTATTTT.

In nucleotides, the CDR3 is TGTGCCAGCAGCCTAGTTCCGGGACGGGCTACCGCGTCCGAAGCTTTCTTT. It is translated as CASSLVPGRATASEAFF. The V gene is TRBV7-9, the J gene TRBJ1-1; TRBD1 is a possible D gene (5 bases). Deletions cut 5 bases from V and 8 bases from J, with 27 bases between. Looked up from germline, CDR1 is SEHNR and CDR2 is FQNEAQ (reference sequence). The CDR3 has 17 amino acids.

The chain couples TRBV29-1 to TRBJ2-3; the D is unclear. The CDR3 length is 12 residues. Trimming removed 7 bases from V and 5 bases from J, with 13 bases in between. Germline assignment: CDR1 SQVTM and CDR2 ANQGSEA. The CDR3 region is CSAVDRKDTQYF. In DNA form, the CDR3 reads TGCAGCGCTGTGGACCGTAAAGATACGCAGTATTTT.

This clonotype was observed at least ten times. The chain uses TRBV20-1 and TRBJ2-1; D unresolved. The CDR3 is 12 residues long. Trimming removed 2 bases from V and 6 bases from J, with 8 bases in between. Germline CDR1 and CDR2: DFQATT and SNEGSKA (reference sequence). The CDR3 is CSARYRSNEQFF. The CDR3, as DNA: TGCAGTGCTAGATACCGGTCCAATGAGCAGTTCTTC.

The sample holds a few counts of this clonotype. CDR3 coding DNA: TGTGCCAGCACCGTGGGGCTAGCCAAAAACATTCAGTACTTC. This translates into CASTVGLAKNIQYF. J is TRBJ2-4 and V is TRBV9; tentative D call: TRBD1 (5 bases). V was shortened by 6 bases and J by 0 bases, with 10 bases between the two germline ends. Looked up from germline, CDR1 is SGDLS and CDR2 is YYNGEE. The CDR3 spans 14 residues.

This clonotype was seen once. This may be a read error, as it is one base from a much larger clone. The gene calls are TRBV20-1 and TRBJ2-1; no clear D. CDR3 length: 15 amino acids. The germline V gene encodes CDR1 DFQATT and CDR2 SNEGSKA (reference sequence). V dropped 0 bases and J dropped 8 bases, with 17 bases sitting between them. CDR3: CSARDPRFVNDEQFF. The CDR3, as DNA: TGCAGTGCTAGAGATCCACGTTTCGTCAACGATGAGCAGTTCTTC.

There are many counts of this clonotype. V gene TRBV20-1 combines with J gene TRBJ1-5, with D perhaps TRBD1 (5 bases). Trimming removed 7 bases at V and 12 bases at J, with 22 bases between. The CDR3 runs to 13 residues. CDR1 is DFQATT and CDR2 is SNEGSKA in the germline V gene (reference sequence). The CDR3: CSVFPGPWGIQHF. DNA for the CDR3: TGCAGTGTTTTCCCCGGGCCGTGGGGGATCCAGCATTTT.

This clonotype was seen more than once but under ten times. This sequence joins TRBV7-9 and TRBJ1-1; D is unresolved. The CDR3 loop spans 14 amino acids. Trimming took 3 bases from V and 2 from J, leaving 10 bases between them. CDR1 and CDR2 (germline): SEHNR, FQNEAQ (reference sequence). CDR3 nucleotide sequence: TGTGCCAGCAGCTTTAGTCTGAGCAACACTGAAGCTTTCTTT. The encoded protein is CASSFSLSNTEAFF.

The rearrangement joins TRBV7-2 to TRBJ2-7, with 10 bases that match TRBD1. Germline CDR1 reads SGHTA; CDR2 reads FQGNSA. The CDR3 has 14 amino acids. The V segment lost 3 bases and the J segment 4 bases; nucleotides outside the gene matches: 3. The CDR3 is CASSFGQGEYEQYF. CDR3 DNA: TGTGCCAGCAGCTTTGGACAGGGGGAGTACGAGCAGTACTTC.

This clonotype has a count of ten or more. This rearrangement joins TRBV19 to TRBJ1-5; 8 nucleotides agree with TRBD1. The CDR3 is 17 amino acids. Germline V lookup: CDR1 LNHDA, CDR2 SQIVND (reference sequence). Trimming took 5 bases from V and 4 from J; bases not matched to a gene: 13. The CDR3 loop reads CASSPEQGEVRNQPQHF. CDR3 DNA: TGTGCCAGTAGTCCGGAACAGGGGGAAGTAAGGAATCAGCCCCAGCATTTT.

This clonotype was counted only a few times. The chain employs TRBV7-9 and TRBJ2-3, with TRBD1 matching 7 bases. This CDR3 contains 17 residues. CDR1 SEHNR and CDR2 FQNEAQ come from the germline V gene (reference sequence). V trimming: 10 bases; J trimming: 1 base; junction bases outside the gene matches: 17. This chain's CDR3 is CATTRSRDSFGTDTQYF. In DNA, the CDR3 is TGTGCCACCACGAGGTCCCGGGACAGTTTTGGCACAGATACGCAGTATTTT.

This clonotype has ten or more counts. J is TRBJ1-5 and V is TRBV20-1; the D is unclear. Trimming shortened V by 3 bases and J by 0 bases, and 12 bases separated the two germline ends. The CDR3 length is 15 residues. Germline CDR1 is DFQATT and CDR2 is SNEGSKA (reference sequence). The chain's CDR3 is CSASFYGNSNQPQHF. CDR3 in DNA: TGCAGTGCTAGTTTTTACGGGAATAGCAATCAGCCCCAGCATTTT.

The V gene is TRBV5-5, the J gene TRBJ1-1; unclear D gene. The germline CDR1 and CDR2 sequences are SGHKS and YYEKEE (reference sequence). This CDR3 contains 14 residues. The V and J ends lost 0 bases and 0 bases respectively, with 6 bases between them. CDR3 in amino acids: CASSLGDMNTEAFF. CDR3 nucleotide sequence: TGTGCCAGCAGCTTGGGAGACATGAACACTGAAGCTTTCTTT.

This clonotype came up many times. This chain links TRBV20-1 with TRBJ1-5, with D unclear. Trimming took 3 bases from V and 0 from J, leaving 21 bases between them. Germline assignment: CDR1 DFQATT and CDR2 SNEGSKA (reference sequence). The CDR3 totals 18 residues. The CDR3 DNA reads TGCAGTGCTAGTTCCGGTCTACGGACGATGAATAGCAATCAGCCCCAGCATTTT. Its protein product is CSASSGLRTMNSNQPQHF.

This rearrangement joins TRBV5-6 to TRBJ2-1; 13 bases agree with TRBD2. V shed 3 bases, J shed 1 base, and the junction held 1 base outside the gene matches. The CDR3 is 16 amino acids. Germline values: CDR1 SGHDT, CDR2 YYEEEE. CDR3 residues: CASSWGLAGSYNEQFF. CDR3 coding DNA: TGTGCCAGCAGCTGGGGACTAGCGGGGTCCTACAATGAGCAGTTCTTC.

The chain is built from TRBV12-3 or TRBV12-4 and TRBJ2-1; weak D call: TRBD2 (6 bases). Deletions cut 1 base from V and 9 bases from J, with 13 bases between. The CDR3 covers 14 residues. CDR3 residues: CASSLGGVSSEQFF. The CDR3 nucleotides are TGTGCCAGCAGTTTAGGGGGGGTCTCGAGTGAGCAGTTCTTC.

Turning to this clonotype: Given a much more abundant clone one base away, this may be a read error. This chain connects TRBV20-1 to TRBJ2-4; D gene uncertain. CDR1 DFQATT and CDR2 SNEGSKA come from the germline V gene (reference sequence). The CDR3 loop spans 12 amino acids. Here the CDR3 reads CSTLWAANIPYF. The CDR3 DNA reads as TGCAGTACCCTTTGGGCGGCAAACATTCCGTACTTC.

This clonotype has a count of ten or more. The chain is built from TRBV29-1 and TRBJ1-2; D uncertain. CDR1 and CDR2 (germline): SQVTM, ANQGSEA. The V gene lost 7 bases and the J gene lost 0 bases, with 15 bases spanning the gap. The CDR3 spans 14 residues. The CDR3 loop is CSALIGGANYGYTF. CDR3 nucleotides: TGCAGCGCTCTGATAGGAGGAGCTAACTATGGCTACACCTTC.

The CDR3: CASTFGQFLERETQYF. DNA of the CDR3: TGCGCCAGCACCTTCGGACAGTTTCTGGAGAGAGAGACCCAGTACTTC. This chain connects TRBV5-1 to TRBJ2-5; D might be TRBD1 (6 bases). This CDR3 comprises 16 residues. Per the germline V gene, CDR1 is SGHRS and CDR2 is YFSETQ. V gave up 6 bases and J gave up 4 bases, with 22 bases separating them. Full variable domain (outside the CDR3, taken from reference TRBV5-1 and TRBJ2-5): KAGVTQTPRYLIKTRGQQVTLSCSPISGHRSVSWYQQTPGQGLQFLFEYFSETQRNKGNFPGRFSGRQFSNSRSEMNVSTLELGDSALYLCASTFGQFLERETQYFGPGTRLLVL.

The chain couples TRBV11-2 to TRBJ2-5; 12 bases are shared with TRBD2. V shed 2 bases and J 2 bases; nucleotides not matched to a gene: 9. This CDR3 is 18 amino acids long. In germline, CDR1 is SGHAT, CDR2 FQNNGV. The DNA for the CDR3 is TGTGCCAGCAGCTTATACCCTCTAGCGGGGGGGCCGCAAGAGACCCAGTACTTC. Translation: CASSLYPLAGGPQETQYF. The full variable domain, in which reference TRBV11-2 and TRBJ2-5 provide the parts outside the CDR3, is EAGVAQSPRYKIIEKRQSVAFWCNPISGHATLYWYQQILGQGPKLLIQFQNNGVVDDSQLPKDRFSAERLKGVDSTLKIQPAKLEDSAVYLCASSLYPLAGGPQETQYFGPGTRLLVL.

This clonotype was found a few times. This sequence joins TRBV5-1 and TRBJ1-1; D unclear. Germline assignment: CDR1 SGHRS and CDR2 YFSETQ. CDR3 length: 14 residues. Trimming stripped 7 bases from V and 2 bases from J, with 15 bases between. DNA of the CDR3: TGCGCCAGCGAAACTGGGTACAGAAACACTGAAGCTTTCTTT. This gives the protein CASETGYRNTEAFF.